The 9 T cell receptor beta chains presented below share a single source sample, sequenced in a study of T cell changes during pregnancy in multiple sclerosis (dated by TCRdb to the late 2010s). The library relied on the immunoSEQ multiplex PCR assay. TCRdb took this table from immuneACCESS and kept in-frame rearrangements with V and J called. Such tables lack part of the clones; where checked against another copy, unresolved V genes explain under half of the gap, and the rest is unexplained. The sample data list tens of thousands of clones, and 90% to 95% of these were observed just once. In total, the top ten clones hold more than 1.5% of the sample. The specimen comprised peripheral blood, sampled after pregnancy. These receptors originate from a female donor with multiple sclerosis, enrolled in a pregnancy study.

The genes are TRBV2 and TRBJ1-1, with D possibly being TRBD1 (5 bases). V was shortened by 4 bases and J by 5 bases, with 14 bases between the two germline ends. The CDR3 sequence is 14 residues long. Germline CDR1 reads SNHLY; CDR2 reads FYNNEI. The CDR3 loop reads CASSVGVGDTEAFF. CDR3 nucleotides: TGTGCCAGCAGTGTAGGCGTAGGGGATACTGAAGCTTTCTTT.

The chain is built from TRBV5-8 and TRBJ2-6; D remains ambiguous. Trimming removed 7 bases from V and 1 base from J, with 18 bases in between. Germline V CDR1 and CDR2: SGHTS, YDEGEE. The length of the CDR3 is 17 residues. The CDR3 DNA is TGTGCCAGCGTACCTAACGGTGGGCAATCTGGGGCCAACGTCCTGACTTTC. It translates to CASVPNGGQSGANVLTF. Combining the CDR3 with reference TRBV5-8 and TRBJ2-6 gives the whole variable domain EAGVTQSPTHLIKTRGQQATLRCSPISGHTSVYWYQQALGLGLQFLLWYDEGEERNRGNFPPRFSGRQFPNYSSELNVNALELEDSALYLCASVPNGGQSGANVLTFGAGSRLTVL.

This clone was picked up one time. The CDR3 DNA reads TGTGCCAGCTCACCTTCGGGACTAGCGGGAGTGAAAGAGACCCAGTACTTC. Translated: CASSPSGLAGVKETQYF. This chain joins TRBV18 and TRBJ2-5; 14 bases line up with TRBD2. The CDR3 is made up of 17 amino acids. Germline-derived CDR1 and CDR2 are KGHSH and LQKENI. The J segment lost 3 bases and the V segment lost 3 bases, leaving 6 bases of the junction unmatched.

This chain uses TRBV18 with TRBJ2-4, with D perhaps matching TRBD2 (5 bases). This CDR3 contains 15 residues. Germline values: CDR1 KGHSH, CDR2 LQKENI. The V and J ends lost 3 bases and 6 bases respectively, with 15 bases between them. CDR3 region: CASSPWSQAGNIQYF. CDR3 nucleotide sequence: TGTGCCAGCTCACCGTGGTCTCAGGCGGGAAACATTCAGTACTTC.

The chain carries TRBV28 and TRBJ1-3; 8 bases agree with TRBD1. The germline CDR1 and CDR2 sequences are MDHEN and SYDVKM. CDR3 size: 17 residues. V lost 7 bases, J lost 1 base, and 12 bases stayed unmatched. Written as DNA, the CDR3 is TGTGCCAGCACCGCATCAGGACAGGGCAAGTCTGGAAACACCATATATTTT. It codes for CASTASGQGKSGNTIYF.

This sequence joins TRBV5-8 and TRBJ2-5; TRBD1 aligns across 8 bases. Germline V gene sequence: CDR1 SGHTS, CDR2 YDEGEE. J lost 9 bases, V lost 0 bases, and 7 bases had no gene match. This CDR3 has 14 residues. CDR3 in amino acids: CASSLEGQGASQYF. CDR3 nucleotide sequence: TGTGCCAGCAGCTTGGAAGGGCAGGGGGCATCCCAGTACTTC.

V and J are TRBV5-6 and TRBJ2-3; the match to TRBD2 covers 12 bases. Germline lookup yields CDR1 SGHDT and CDR2 YYEEEE. The length of the CDR3 is 18 residues. Trimming took 4 bases from V and 1 from J; bases not matched to a gene: 10. The CDR3 nucleotides read TGTGCCAGCAGCCCCAGTTACCGACTAGCGGGAGGCACAGATACGCAGTATTTT. Its protein is CASSPSYRLAGGTDTQYF. Using reference TRBV5-6 and TRBJ2-3 for the parts outside the CDR3, the full variable domain is DAGVTQSPTHLIKTRGQQVTLRCSPKSGHDTVSWYQQALGQGPQFIFQYYEEEERQRGNFPDRFSGHQFPNYSSELNVNALLLGDSALYLCASSPSYRLAGGTDTQYFGPGTRLTVL.

The chain links TRBV11-2 to TRBJ2-1; 8 bases line up with TRBD2. The germline CDR1 and CDR2 sequences are SGHAT and FQNNGV. V was pared by 4 bases and J by 6 bases, with 11 bases of the junction left unmatched. This CDR3 comprises 16 residues. The DNA for the CDR3 is TGTGCCAGCAGCTCCTGGGGAGCGGGAGAATTCAATGAGCAGTTCTTC. The encoded protein is CASSSWGAGEFNEQFF.

The chain couples TRBV5-6 to TRBJ2-1; perhaps TRBD2 as D (5 bases). The CDR3 is 16 amino acids. Germline assignment: CDR1 SGHDT and CDR2 YYEEEE. The V gene lost 0 bases and the J gene lost 7 bases, with 17 bases spanning the gap. CDR3: CASSLGPGKKNNEQFF. The CDR3 DNA reads as TGTGCCAGCAGCTTGGGGCCGGGAAAGAAGAATAATGAGCAGTTCTTC. Complete variable domain (other parts from reference TRBV5-6 and TRBJ2-1): DAGVTQSPTHLIKTRGQQVTLRCSPKSGHDTVSWYQQALGQGPQFIFQYYEEEERQRGNFPDRFSGHQFPNYSSELNVNALLLGDSALYLCASSLGPGKKNNEQFFGPGTRLTVL.